Here is one T cell receptor beta chain with its context. Germline V gene sequence: CDR1 KGHDR, CDR2 SFDVKD. The CDR3 is 12 amino acids. Trimming at V came to 5 bases and at J to 5 bases, leaving 2 bases not matched to a gene. The repertoire was sequenced with immunoSEQ multiplex PCR; TCRdb's copy has only in-frame clones and lacks some. Counted here are roughly 140,000 clones, 80% to 90% occurring once; the ten biggest clones make up roughly 12%. Participants had their cohort set by participant-reported clinical history. This sample is part of a study of blood T cell repertoires in COVID-19. This receptor was identified in a man aged 55-75 years who had recovered from COVID-19. Source material: PBMCs or T cells enriched from blood (not recorded which). The rearrangement uses TRBV24-1 and TRBJ2-7; 7 bases match TRBD2. The CDR3 DNA follows: TGTGCCACCAGTGCGGGGGGACACGAGCAGTACTTC. Amino acid sequence: CATSAGGHEQYF.